The clone carrying this T cell receptor beta chain showed up just a few times. The antigen is unknown. The source of the sample is a study of cytomegalovirus exposure and HLA in healthy donors. Study-wide points: For cytomegalovirus status, the classifier reportedly gave diagnoses with high specificity and sensitivity. Later on, an analysis showed TCR association rates differing by HLA locus, with DRB1 the most and HLA-C the fewest. Researchers left out some V segments, among them TRBV6-2 and TRBV6-3, as indistinguishable.

The PCR had 60 Vbeta and 13 Jbeta primers. Some clones are missing from TCRdb's copy, which holds only in-frame ones; the method was immunoSEQ multiplex PCR. The sample yields 110,000 or so clones, roughly 76% seen once. CDR3 size: 15 residues. In germline, CDR1 is MNHNY, CDR2 SVGAGI (reference sequence). Trimming took 8 bases from V and 0 from J; bases not matched to a gene: 7. Sequenced material: PBMCs. The genes are TRBV6-6 and TRBJ2-5, with TRBD1 identical over 9 bases. This receptor was identified in a young man in good health and CMV-seropositive. The CDR3 DNA sequence: TGTGCCAGCCTACAGGGGGCCTCGTACCAAGAGACCCAGTACTTC. Its protein product is CASLQGASYQETQYF.